The source of this T cell receptor (beta chain) is a study of shared clonotypes between healthy human individuals. Overall study findings and caveats: Specimens sampled were limited to blood, with tissue repertoires likely differing.

This clone was picked up one time. Its antigen is not known. Other DNA variants within this sample encode the same CDR3. Only in-frame clones appear in the TCRdb table, and some are missing; sequencing was by immunoSEQ multiplex PCR. This table holds roughly 2 million clones, about 95% found once. Naive CD8 cells were CD45RO-negative, positively selected for CCR7, excluding terminally differentiated effector memory CD45RA+ cells. This TCR was sampled from a man younger than 35 in good health. Sequenced sample: naive CD8+ T cells sorted from blood.

The CDR3 loop is CASSPGTESYEQYF. CDR3 in DNA: TGTGCCAGTAGCCCCGGGACAGAATCCTACGAGCAGTACTTC. V and J are TRBV19 and TRBJ2-7; 7 bases match TRBD1. V dropped 6 bases and J dropped 1; count of bases not matched to a gene: 6. The CDR3 is 14 amino acids. Germline CDR1 and CDR2: LNHDA and SQIVND (reference sequence).